The entry that follows covers one T cell receptor beta chain sequence. Trimming pared 8 bases from V and 8 bases from J, leaving 18 bases between. This CDR3 has 13 amino acids. CDR1 and CDR2 (germline): SGHAT, FQNNGV. These data originate in a study of blood T cell repertoires in COVID-19. Looking at the study overall: Material from acute and convalescent COVID-19 was sourced from the United States, Italy and Spain.

In the source study's methods: Quantification of nucleated cells was approximated via reference gene primer amplification. Sequencing used immunoSEQ multiplex PCR; TCRdb keeps in-frame clones, though not all of them. V and J calls and clone size follow that table, whereas D and trimming were derived from the DNA. The repertoire holds about 64,000 clones, with roughly 84% as singletons. The genes are TRBV11-2 and TRBJ1-1, with TRBD1 as a possible D gene (5 bases). Sequenced sample: peripheral blood. The TCR comes from a man in his 70s with acute or convalescent COVID-19. CDR3 residues: CASGQGRAREAFF. CDR3 DNA sequence: TGTGCCAGCGGGCAGGGTAGAGCCCGAGAAGCTTTCTTT.